This T cell receptor (beta chain) was recovered during a study of T cell responses to AZD1222 COVID-19 vaccine. Regarding this clone: Its antigen is still unknown.

Germline V gene lookup returns CDR1 SGHKS and CDR2 YYEKEE (reference sequence). CDR3 length: 15 residues. Trimming removed 4 bases from V and 9 bases from J; junction bases left unmatched: 12. The protocol was immunoSEQ multiplex PCR, while the TCRdb copy is restricted to in-frame clones and leaves out a portion. Here the sample spans 130,000 or so clones, about 90% being singletons. General study findings and limits: At baseline, just 5 or 6 AZD1222 recipients tested seropositive.

This rearrangement joins TRBV5-5 to TRBJ2-1; 8 bases map to TRBD2. The specimen comprised peripheral blood, sampled 28 days after the second dose of the MenACWY control vaccine. The receptor comes from an adult who received the MenACWY meningococcal vaccine as a control. In DNA, the CDR3 is TGTGCCAGCAGCCTCTCTGGGACTAGTATGGGTGAGCAGTTCTTC. Its translation is CASSLSGTSMGEQFF. The full variable domain, with the rest looked up from reference TRBV5-5 and TRBJ2-1, is DAGVTQSPTHLIKTRGQQVTLRCSPISGHKSVSWYQQVLGQGPQFIFQYYEKEERGRGNFPDRFSARQFPNYSSELNVNALLLGDSALYLCASSLSGTSMGEQFFGPGTRLTVL.